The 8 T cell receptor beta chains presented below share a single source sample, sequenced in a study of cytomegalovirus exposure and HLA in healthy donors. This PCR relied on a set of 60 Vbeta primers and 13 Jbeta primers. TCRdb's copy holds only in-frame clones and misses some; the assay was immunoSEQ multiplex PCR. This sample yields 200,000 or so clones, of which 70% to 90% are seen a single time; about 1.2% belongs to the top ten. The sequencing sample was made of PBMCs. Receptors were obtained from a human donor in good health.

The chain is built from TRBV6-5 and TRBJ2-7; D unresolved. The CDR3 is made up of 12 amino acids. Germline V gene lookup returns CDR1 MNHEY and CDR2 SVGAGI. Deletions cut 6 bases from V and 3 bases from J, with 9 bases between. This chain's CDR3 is CASSPDNYEQYF. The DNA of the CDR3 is TGTGCCAGCAGCCCCGACAACTACGAGCAGTACTTC.

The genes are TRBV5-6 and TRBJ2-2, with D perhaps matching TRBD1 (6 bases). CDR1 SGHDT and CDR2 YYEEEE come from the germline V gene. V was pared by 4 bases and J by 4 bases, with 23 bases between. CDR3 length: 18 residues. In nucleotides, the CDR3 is TGTGCCAGCAGCAAGGGACAAACCAGGGGAAGGGTCACCGGGGAGCTGTTTTTT. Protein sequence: CASSKGQTRGRVTGELFF.

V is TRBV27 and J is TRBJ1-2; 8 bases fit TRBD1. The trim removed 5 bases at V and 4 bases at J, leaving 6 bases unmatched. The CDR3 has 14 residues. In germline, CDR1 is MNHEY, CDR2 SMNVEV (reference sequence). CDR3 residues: CASSNAGGIYGYTF. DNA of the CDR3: TGTGCCAGCAGTAATGCAGGGGGCATCTATGGCTACACCTTC.

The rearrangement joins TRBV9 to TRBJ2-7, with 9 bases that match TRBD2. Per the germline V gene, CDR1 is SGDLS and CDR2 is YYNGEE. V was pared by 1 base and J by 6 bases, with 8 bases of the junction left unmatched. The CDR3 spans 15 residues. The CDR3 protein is CASSVKAGGPAEQYF. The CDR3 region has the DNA TGTGCCAGCAGCGTAAAAGCGGGAGGCCCAGCCGAGCAGTACTTC.

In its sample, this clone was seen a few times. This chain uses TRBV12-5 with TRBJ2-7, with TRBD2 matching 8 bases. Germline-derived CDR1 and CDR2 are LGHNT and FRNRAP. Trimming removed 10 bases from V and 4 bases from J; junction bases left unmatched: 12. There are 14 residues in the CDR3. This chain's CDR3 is CAINPGLDSYEQYF. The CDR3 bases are TGTGCTATAAATCCGGGACTAGACTCTTACGAGCAGTACTTC.

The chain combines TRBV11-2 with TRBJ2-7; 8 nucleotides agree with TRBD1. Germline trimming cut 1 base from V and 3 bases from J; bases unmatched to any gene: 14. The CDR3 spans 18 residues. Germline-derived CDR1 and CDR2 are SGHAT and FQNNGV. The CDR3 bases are TGTGCCAGCAGCTTAGGCGGCAGGGCGGACAGGGCGGGCTACGAGCAGTACTTC. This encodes CASSLGGRADRAGYEQYF. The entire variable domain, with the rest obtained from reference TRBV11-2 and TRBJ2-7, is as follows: EAGVAQSPRYKIIEKRQSVAFWCNPISGHATLYWYQQILGQGPKLLIQFQNNGVVDDSQLPKDRFSAERLKGVDSTLKIQPAKLEDSAVYLCASSLGGRADRAGYEQYFGPGTRLTVT.

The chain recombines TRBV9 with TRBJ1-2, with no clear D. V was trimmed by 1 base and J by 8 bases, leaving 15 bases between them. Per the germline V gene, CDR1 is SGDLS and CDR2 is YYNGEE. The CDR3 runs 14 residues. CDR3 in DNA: TGTGCCAGCAGCGTAACGGACGGCCGCGGGGGCTACACCTTC. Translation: CASSVTDGRGGYTF.

CDR3 amino acids: CASSVVGLGIDEQFF. The CDR3 coding sequence is TGTGCCAGCAGCGTAGTGGGACTAGGGATCGATGAGCAGTTCTTC. The gene calls are TRBV9 and TRBJ2-1; 8 nucleotides align to TRBD2. Germline lookup yields CDR1 SGDLS and CDR2 YYNGEE. V lost 0 bases and J lost 8; bases outside the gene matches: 7. The length of the CDR3 is 15 residues.